The entry below describes one TCR beta chain. No antigen is known for it. The assay was immunoSEQ multiplex PCR, and TCRdb's table has in-frame clones only and misses some. The table has 110,000 to 150,000 clones, 70% to 90% seen once. This record comes from a study of T cell responses to AZD1222 COVID-19 vaccine. On the study more broadly: Second-dose timings of about 4 or about 12 weeks were pooled. Study-wide findings and caveats: Vaccine-associated CD4 TCRs ranged over spike, dominating at 160-218 and 743-854.

The CDR3 sequence is 13 residues long. V lost 6 bases, J lost 5 bases, and 13 bases lay in between. This clonotype was sampled from an adult in good health. The source was peripheral blood, collected on day 0 of AZD1222 vaccination. The chain links TRBV12-3 or TRBV12-4 to TRBJ1-1, with a possible D match to TRBD1 (6 bases). The CDR3, as DNA: TGTGCCAGCAGCCCGAGGAGGGGGACTGAAGCTTTCTTT. Residues: CASSPRRGTEAFF.